The 29 T cell receptor beta chains listed next were all sequenced from one sample in a study of cytomegalovirus exposure and HLA in healthy donors. Measured with immunoSEQ multiplex PCR; TCRdb has only the in-frame clones, and not every one. The sample carries 55,000 to 70,000 clones, around 89% recorded once. The sample taken for sequencing was PBMCs. These TCRs come from a woman aged 18-35 years in good health and CMV-seronegative.

The chain carries TRBV9 and TRBJ2-3, with D perhaps TRBD1 (6 bases). The CDR3 is 16 amino acids. Germline V gives CDR1 SGDLS, CDR2 YYNGEE. The V end was cut by 0 bases, the J end by 5 bases, with 16 bases between. The CDR3 DNA reads as TGTGCCAGCAGCGTAGTGGCCTGGGGGCGTGGAGATACGCAGTATTTT. Protein product: CASSVVAWGRGDTQYF.

V is TRBV6-1 and J is TRBJ2-5, with no clear D. V was trimmed by 6 bases and J by 0 bases, leaving 8 bases between them. Germline CDR1 is MNHNS and CDR2 is SASEGT. CDR3 length: 13 residues. The chain's CDR3 is CASRHQYQETQYF. The CDR3 nucleotides read TGTGCCAGCAGACACCAGTACCAAGAGACCCAGTACTTC.

The rearrangement links TRBV7-2 to TRBJ2-5, with 11 bases lining up with TRBD2. In germline, CDR1 is SGHTA, CDR2 FQGNSA. This CDR3 is 16 amino acids long. V trimming: 0 bases; J trimming: 5 bases; junction bases outside the gene matches: 5. The CDR3 spells CASSLALAGGHETQYF. The CDR3 DNA is TGTGCCAGCAGCTTAGCCCTAGCGGGGGGCCACGAGACCCAGTACTTC.

The rearrangement joins TRBV19 to TRBJ2-2, with D tentatively TRBD1 (6 bases). V lost 5 bases and J lost 7, with 11 bases in between. Germline CDR1 is LNHDA and CDR2 is SQIVND (reference sequence). The CDR3 runs 13 residues. CDR3 bases: TGTGCCAGTAGTCAGGGGCCGGGCGGGGAGCTGTTTTTT. Amino acid sequence: CASSQGPGGELFF.

The gene calls are TRBV19 and TRBJ1-3; no clear D gene. The V gene lost 5 bases and the J gene lost 0 bases, with 5 bases spanning the gap. In germline, CDR1 is LNHDA, CDR2 SQIVND (reference sequence). CDR3 size: 13 residues. The CDR3 DNA follows: TGTGCCAGTAGTCAAAACTCTGGAAACACCATATATTTT. Translated, it gives CASSQNSGNTIYF.

This chain joins TRBV18 and TRBJ2-7, with D tentatively TRBD2 (5 bases). Germline CDR1 reads KGHSH; CDR2 reads LQKENI. V lost 6 bases and J 2 bases, leaving 11 bases between the germline ends. The CDR3 consists of 13 residues. In DNA, the CDR3 is TGTGCCAGCTCGCCCGAGAGGGCCTACGAGCAGTACTTC. This sequence encodes CASSPERAYEQYF.

V usage is TRBV9 and J usage is TRBJ2-7; 7 nucleotides line up with TRBD2. This CDR3 has 14 amino acids. V shed 2 bases, J shed 2 bases, and the junction held 4 bases outside the gene matches. Germline V gene lookup returns CDR1 SGDLS and CDR2 YYNGEE. The CDR3 bases are TGTGCCAGCAGCGTGTCTAGCGGCACCTACGAGCAGTACTTC. This gives the protein CASSVSSGTYEQYF.

This rearrangement joins TRBV7-3 to TRBJ2-1, with 11 nucleotides matching TRBD2. CDR3 length: 15 amino acids. J lost 10 bases, V lost 1 base, and 6 bases had no gene match. Germline V gives CDR1 SGHTA, CDR2 FQGTGA. This chain's CDR3 is CASSLNSGRAGEQFF. CDR3 sequence (DNA): TGTGCCAGCAGCTTAAATAGCGGGAGGGCGGGGGAGCAGTTCTTC.

This chain connects TRBV30 to TRBJ1-3; possible D gene TRBD1, 5 bases. CDR3 length: 12 residues. Trimming pared 3 bases from V and 4 bases from J, leaving 7 bases between. CDR1 is GTSNPN and CDR2 is SVGIG in the germline V gene (reference sequence). This chain's CDR3 is CAWSGGGNTIYF. Here the CDR3 DNA reads TGTGCCTGGAGCGGGGGAGGAAACACCATATATTTT.

The chain couples TRBV6-1 to TRBJ2-1; 8 bases align to TRBD2. Germline loops: CDR1 MNHNS, CDR2 SASEGT. V dropped 2 bases and J dropped 13; count of bases not matched to a gene: 25. This CDR3 comprises 19 residues. The CDR3 here is CASSEYVGTSIPRDHLQFF. Here the CDR3 DNA reads TGTGCCAGCAGTGAATATGTCGGGACTAGTATTCCGCGGGACCATCTACAGTTCTTC.

This rearrangement joins TRBV11-2 to TRBJ2-5; D possibly corresponds to TRBD1 (6 bases). CDR3 length: 16 residues. CDR1 and CDR2 (germline): SGHAT, FQNNGV. Trimming took off 5 bases at V and 2 bases at J, with 18 bases between the two ends. CDR3 amino acids: CASSHGRQAPQETQYF. CDR3 sequence (DNA): TGTGCCAGCAGCCACGGACGACAGGCTCCGCAAGAGACCCAGTACTTC.

This sequence joins TRBV7-2 and TRBJ2-7, with 7 bases aligning to TRBD2. Germline trimming cut 2 bases from V and 2 bases from J; bases unmatched to any gene: 6. The CDR3 contains 15 residues. Germline V gene lookup returns CDR1 SGHTA and CDR2 FQGNSA. The CDR3: CASSLRQGGTYEQYF. DNA for the CDR3: TGTGCCAGCAGCTTAAGGCAGGGAGGGACCTACGAGCAGTACTTC.

The chain is built from TRBV7-9 and TRBJ1-2; TRBD1 matches 8 bases. The CDR3 consists of 15 residues. The germline V gene has CDR1 SEHNR and CDR2 FQNEAQ (reference sequence). With V trimmed by 2 bases and J by 7 bases, 9 bases remained unmatched. The CDR3 sequence: CASSLYVTGASGYTF. The CDR3 DNA follows: TGTGCCAGCAGCTTATATGTGACAGGGGCTTCTGGCTACACCTTC.

As regards this clone: Being one base from a much bigger clone, this may be a read error. The genes are TRBV5-8 and TRBJ2-7; D might be TRBD2 (6 bases). Per germline, CDR1 SGHTS and CDR2 YDEGEE. The CDR3 runs 13 residues. V shed 7 bases and J shed 7 bases, with 18 bases lying between them. For the CDR3, the DNA is TGTGCCAGCGGCTCGACTAGTCTCGGGGAGCAGTACTTC. This gives the protein CASGSTSLGEQYF.

CDR3 nucleotides: TGTGCCAGCGCCGGAGGCGCCCTAAGCTACGAGCAGTACTTC. It yields the protein CASAGGALSYEQYF. The chain links TRBV14 to TRBJ2-7; D is perhaps TRBD2 (5 bases). The CDR3 consists of 14 residues. Germline values: CDR1 SGHDN, CDR2 FVKESK. With 8 bases removed from V and 3 bases from J, the gap between germline ends came to 17 bases.

The count of this clone is one. The chain combines TRBV7-9 with TRBJ1-3, with 10 bases lining up with TRBD1. V lost 1 base and J lost 5; bases outside the gene matches: 8. This CDR3 is built from 17 residues. Germline V gene data show CDR1 as SEHNR and CDR2 as FQNEAQ (reference sequence). CDR3 DNA sequence: TGTGCCAGCAGCTTAGTTGGGGACAGGGGTTTCAGAAACACCATATATTTT. Its translation: CASSLVGDRGFRNTIYF.

For this clone: At the DNA level, this CDR3 is encoded by other sequences in the same sample as well. The chain recombines TRBV27 with TRBJ2-7, with a tentative D call TRBD2 (5 bases). CDR3 size: 14 residues. The ends were cut back, 3 bases at V and 3 bases at J, with 12 bases in the middle. Germline loops: CDR1 MNHEY, CDR2 SMNVEV (reference sequence). CDR3 in DNA: TGTGCCAGCAGTTTTGGCGCAGGAGGCTACGAGCAGTACTTC. It specifies CASSFGAGGYEQYF.

The table lists this clone with a few counts. This chain links TRBV7-9 with TRBJ2-7; D unclear. The CDR3 totals 13 residues. Per the germline V gene, CDR1 is SEHNR and CDR2 is FQNEAQ (reference sequence). Trimming stripped 5 bases from V and 7 bases from J, with 15 bases between. CDR3 sequence (DNA): TGTGCCAGCAGCCCCGTGTACGTCGGGGAGCAGTACTTC. Its protein is CASSPVYVGEQYF.

V usage is TRBV7-2 and J usage is TRBJ2-5; 7 bases are a match to TRBD2. Unmatched junction bases numbered 3, after V lost 4 bases and J lost 1 base. Germline CDR1 reads SGHTA; CDR2 reads FQGNSA. The CDR3 spans 14 residues. CDR3 sequence: CASSWEGGQETQYF. The CDR3 DNA reads as TGTGCCAGCAGCTGGGAGGGCGGCCAAGAGACCCAGTACTTC. The whole variable domain, remainder taken from reference TRBV7-2 and TRBJ2-5, is GAGVSQSPSNKVTEKGKDVELRCDPISGHTALYWYRQSLGQGLEFLIYFQGNSAPDKSGLPSDRFSAERTGGSVSTLTIQRTQQEDSAVYLCASSWEGGQETQYFGPGTRLLVL.

The rearrangement links TRBV4-2 to TRBJ2-7; tentative D call: TRBD2 (6 bases). Per the germline V gene, CDR1 is LGHNA and CDR2 is YNFKEQ. V was shortened by 4 bases and J by 3 bases, with 13 bases between the two germline ends. This CDR3 spans 14 amino acids. CDR3 region: CASSPLEGSYEQYF. The DNA for the CDR3 is TGTGCCAGCAGCCCCCTGGAGGGCAGCTACGAGCAGTACTTC.

V is TRBV4-3 and J is TRBJ2-1; 8 nucleotides align to TRBD2. The germline V gene has CDR1 LGHNA and CDR2 YSLEER. J gave up 9 bases and V 2 bases, and 9 bases lay outside the gene matches. The CDR3 is made up of 15 amino acids. CDR3 DNA: TGCGCCAGCAGCCAACTGGCGGGGGGCTGGGGTGAGCAGTTCTTC. Protein product: CASSQLAGGWGEQFF.

The chain joins TRBV12-5 to TRBJ1-2, with 9 bases identical to TRBD1. The V gene's germline CDR1 is LGHNT and CDR2 FRNRAP. Trimming cost V 5 bases and J 5 bases; bases outside gene matches: 6. This CDR3 is built from 14 residues. CDR3 sequence: CASGNTGGGYGYTF. In DNA form, the CDR3 reads TGTGCTAGTGGTAACACAGGGGGCGGTTATGGCTACACCTTC.

The chain uses TRBV9 and TRBJ1-2; tentatively, D is TRBD1 (5 bases). Germline lookup yields CDR1 SGDLS and CDR2 YYNGEE. The CDR3 runs 13 residues. The germline V and J ends were trimmed by 0 bases and 8 bases, with 11 bases remaining between them. CDR3 in DNA: TGTGCCAGCAGCGTAGCAGCAGGGCGGGGCTACACCTTC. It translates to CASSVAAGRGYTF.

Here the CDR3 reads CASSIDPRTGSTTGELFF. The DNA of the CDR3 is TGTGCCAGTAGTATAGATCCCCGGACAGGGTCGACCACCGGGGAGCTGTTTTTT. The gene calls are TRBV19 and TRBJ2-2, with 8 positions matching TRBD1. V lost 0 bases and J lost 4; bases outside the gene matches: 10. Germline CDR1 LNHDA, CDR2 SQIVND (reference sequence). The CDR3 contains 18 residues.

This sequence joins TRBV6-5 and TRBJ2-5; 8 bases are a match to TRBD1. Near its end, the DNA agrees better with TRBJ2-7, so the J call may be wrong. The CDR3 extends over 14 amino acids. Germline assignment: CDR1 MNHEY and CDR2 SVGAGI. Written as DNA, the CDR3 is TGTGCCAGCAGTTCCCGACAGGGGCCCTACGAGCAGTACTTC. It yields the protein CASSSRQGPYEQYF.

The rearrangement joins TRBV30 to TRBJ1-2; D possibly corresponds to TRBD1 (6 bases). Per the germline V gene, CDR1 is GTSNPN and CDR2 is SVGIG (reference sequence). CDR3 size: 13 residues. Between the trimmed V and J ends, which lost 2 bases and 4 bases, there was a span of 11 bases. The CDR3 bases are TGTGCCTGGAGTTTACAGGGTACCTATGGCTACACCTTC. Protein sequence: CAWSLQGTYGYTF.

V and J are TRBV6-1 and TRBJ1-2; TRBD1 matches at 7 bases. Trimming took 6 bases from V and 5 from J; bases not matched to a gene: 3. This CDR3 spans 12 amino acids. Per germline, CDR1 MNHNS and CDR2 SASEGT. CDR3 sequence (DNA): TGTGCCAGCAGGGACAGGTTGTATGGCTACACCTTC. Translated, it gives CASRDRLYGYTF.

J is TRBJ1-6 and V is TRBV30, with TRBD1 matching 7 bases. CDR3 length: 15 residues. Germline V gives CDR1 GTSNPN, CDR2 SVGIG (reference sequence). J was trimmed by 7 bases and V by 0 bases; bases with no gene match: 6. In DNA form, the CDR3 reads TGTGCCTGGAGTGTACTCCCAGGGGGAAATTCACCCCTCCACTTT. Its translation: CAWSVLPGGNSPLHF.

The chain uses TRBV28 and TRBJ2-4; D possibly corresponds to TRBD2 (6 bases). Germline CDR1 MDHEN, CDR2 SYDVKM. Trimming left V 8 bases short and J 0 bases short, with 20 bases between. The CDR3 runs 17 residues. The chain's CDR3 is CASSRYGTGVAKNIQYF. CDR3 in DNA: TGTGCCAGCTCGAGGTATGGGACGGGGGTAGCCAAAAACATTCAGTACTTC.